The 25 T cell receptor beta chains reported below all come from one sample, sequenced in a study of OX40 agonist ivuxolimab in advanced cancers. The data were produced by immunoSEQ multiplex PCR, yet TCRdb's version contains in-frame clones alone and is incomplete. The sample holds 50,000 to 70,000 clones; around 84% are singletons and the top ten take 3%. The sequences come from CD4+ or CD8+ T cells sorted from blood, collected in a trial of the OX40 agonist ivuxolimab. The source is an adult with an advanced solid tumor such as melanoma, head and neck, liver or kidney cancer.

The chain is built from TRBV10-3 and TRBJ1-1; D ambiguous. The V gene's germline CDR1 is ENHRY and CDR2 SYGVKD. Between the trimmed V and J ends, which lost 8 bases and 6 bases, there was a span of 10 bases. The CDR3 loop spans 11 amino acids. CDR3 region: CAIRRESEAFF. CDR3 nucleotide sequence: TGTGCCATCCGTAGGGAATCTGAAGCTTTCTTT.

This clone was detected only once. The junction differs from germline at one of its ends, possibly a read error. V and J are TRBV5-1 and TRBJ1-1; D ambiguous. CDR1 is SGHRS and CDR2 is YFSETQ in the germline V gene. The CDR3 is 14 amino acids. The CDR3 spells CASSSPETRVETFF. The CDR3 DNA reads TGCGCCAGCAGCTCGCCGGAGACACGCGTTGAAACTTTCTTT.

The chain links TRBV21-1 to TRBJ1-2. TRBV21-1 is termed a pseudogene. The CDR3 length is 11 residues. The CDR3 reads CASSAPAGYTF. The CDR3 bases are TGTGCCAGCAGCGCCCCCGCTGGCTACACCTTC.

In the case of this clone: Other DNA sequences within the sample encode an identical CDR3. This chain links TRBV5-6 with TRBJ2-5; D is undetermined. Germline V CDR1 and CDR2: SGHDT, YYEEEE. Trimming took 0 bases from V and 3 from J, leaving 0 bases between them. CDR3 size: 11 residues. The CDR3, as DNA: TGTGCCAGCAGCTTGGAAGAGACCCAGTACTTC. Amino acid sequence: CASSLEETQYF.

V and J are TRBV11-2 and TRBJ2-3, with D unresolved. This CDR3 is built from 14 residues. Trimming took 5 bases from V and 1 from J, leaving 10 bases between them. The germline V gene has CDR1 SGHAT and CDR2 FQNNGV. CDR3 DNA: TGTGCCAGCAGCCCGCCCGCGGGCACAGATACGCAGTATTTT. Its protein is CASSPPAGTDTQYF.

V gene TRBV5-1 combines with J gene TRBJ1-1; D uncertain. V lost 3 bases to trimming and J lost 3 bases, with 9 bases between them. Looked up from germline, CDR1 is SGHRS and CDR2 is YFSETQ. The CDR3 is 13 amino acids. CDR3 nucleotides: TGCGCCAGCAGCTGGAAGGGTGACACTGAAGCTTTCTTT. Translation: CASSWKGDTEAFF.

In this sample, this clone turned up once. The gene calls are TRBV7-3 and TRBJ2-5; D might be TRBD1 or TRBD2, each matching 6 bases. Germline CDR1 is SGHTA and CDR2 is FQGTGA. V shed 4 bases and J shed 5 bases, with 17 bases lying between them. The CDR3 runs 15 residues. CDR3 sequence (DNA): TGTGCCAGCAGCTGGGGGGCCATACGGAGTGAGACCCAGTACTTC. Protein: CASSWGAIRSETQYF. Looking up the rest from reference TRBV7-3 and TRBJ2-5 gives the full variable domain: GAGVSQTPSNKVTEKGKYVELRCDPISGHTALYWYRQSLGQGPEFLIYFQGTGAADDSGLPNDRFFAVRPEGSVSTLKIQRTERGDSAVYLCASSWGAIRSETQYFGPGTRLLVL.

The CDR3 region has the DNA TGTGCCAGCACCCCGCAGGGACAGATTGAGCAGTTCTTC. Residues: CASTPQGQIEQFF. The chain uses TRBV5-4 and TRBJ2-1, with TRBD1 identical over 7 bases. CDR1 and CDR2 from the germline V gene are SGHNT and YYREEE (reference sequence). V was clipped by 6 bases and J by 9 bases; unmatched bases: 9. The CDR3 runs to 13 residues.

This clone was detected a few times. The chain links TRBV9 to TRBJ2-3; tentative D call: TRBD2 (7 bases). The CDR3 is 15 residues long. Trimming pared 6 bases from V and 3 bases from J, leaving 17 bases between. Per the germline V gene, CDR1 is SGDLS and CDR2 is YYNGEE. This chain's CDR3 is CASNLGGAETDTQYF. The CDR3 nucleotides read TGTGCCAGCAACCTGGGGGGGGCCGAAACAGATACGCAGTATTTT.

The gene calls are TRBV5-1 and TRBJ2-3; D ambiguous. CDR1 and CDR2 from the germline V gene are SGHRS and YFSETQ. V lost 1 base to trimming and J lost 5 bases, with 14 bases between them. The CDR3 length is 15 residues. The CDR3 protein is CASSLHGNREDTQYF. DNA for the CDR3: TGCGCCAGCAGCTTGCATGGGAATAGGGAAGATACGCAGTATTTT.

The V and J genes are TRBV15 and TRBJ2-7; a weak D match, TRBD2 (5 bases). The V end was cut by 0 bases, the J end by 5 bases, with 11 bases between. Germline V CDR1 and CDR2: LNHNV, YYDKDF (reference sequence). The CDR3 has 14 amino acids. Here the CDR3 DNA reads TGTGCCACCAGCAGAGATTCGAGGGCCCACGAGCAGTACTTC. Protein: CATSRDSRAHEQYF.

This chain uses TRBV19 with TRBJ2-7; D is unresolved. The ends were cut back, 5 bases at V and 0 bases at J, with 14 bases in the middle. Germline-derived CDR1 and CDR2 are LNHDA and SQIVND (reference sequence). CDR3 length: 15 residues. DNA for the CDR3: TGTGCCAGTAGTGCCAAAAGGAAGAGCTCCTACGAGCAGTACTTC. This gives the protein CASSAKRKSSYEQYF.

J is TRBJ2-7 and V is TRBV7-2; D is ambiguous. The CDR3 runs to 13 residues. Germline V lookup: CDR1 SGHTA, CDR2 FQGNSA. Trimming pared 1 base from V and 3 bases from J, leaving 7 bases between. CDR3 loop: CASSLVELYEQYF. In DNA, the CDR3 is TGTGCCAGCAGCTTAGTAGAGCTCTACGAGCAGTACTTC.

V is TRBV7-3 and J is TRBJ1-2; D is uncertain. The germline CDR1 and CDR2 sequences are SGHTA and FQGTGA. V dropped 5 bases and J dropped 0 bases, with 7 bases sitting between them. The CDR3 spans 13 residues. In DNA, the CDR3 is TGTGCCAGCAGCCCGGACGCTAACTATGGCTACACCTTC. Translation: CASSPDANYGYTF.

The chain combines TRBV19 with TRBJ2-7; the D gene is possibly TRBD1 (5 bases). Trimming cost V 6 bases and J 3 bases, with 18 bases left between them. This CDR3 comprises 15 residues. The V gene's germline CDR1 is LNHDA and CDR2 SQIVND (reference sequence). CDR3 in amino acids: CASSVSGDQGYEQYF. Written as DNA, the CDR3 is TGTGCCAGTAGCGTATCAGGCGACCAGGGCTACGAGCAGTACTTC.

The CDR3 region is CASSEQGAGTEAFF. In DNA, the CDR3 is TGTGCCAGCAGTGAACAGGGGGCAGGCACTGAAGCTTTCTTT. This chain links TRBV6-1 with TRBJ1-1; 8 bases map to TRBD1. Germline V gives CDR1 MNHNS, CDR2 SASEGT. The trim removed 2 bases at V and 4 bases at J, leaving 3 bases unmatched. The CDR3 totals 14 residues.

The rearrangement links TRBV6-4 to TRBJ2-5; TRBD2 is a possible D gene (5 bases). V was clipped by 5 bases and J by 5 bases, with 12 bases between them. Germline CDR1 reads MRHNA; CDR2 reads SNTAGT. The CDR3 runs 13 residues. The CDR3 loop reads CASSRQGGETQYF. CDR3 coding DNA: TGTGCCAGCAGTCGACAAGGCGGGGAGACCCAGTACTTC.

The chain uses TRBV5-1 and TRBJ1-4, with 12 bases aligning to TRBD1. CDR1 and CDR2 (germline): SGHRS, YFSETQ. The CDR3 consists of 15 residues. V lost 6 bases, J lost 7 bases, and 7 bases stayed unmatched. The CDR3: CASTRGTGGSEKLFF. The CDR3 region has the DNA TGCGCCAGCACCCGGGGGACAGGGGGCAGTGAAAAACTGTTTTTT.

The gene calls are TRBV4-1 and TRBJ2-3; D not resolved. Deletions cut 3 bases from V and 4 bases from J, with 8 bases between. CDR1 and CDR2 (germline): MGHRA, YSYEKL. The CDR3 extends over 13 amino acids. CDR3 protein: CASSHIAADTQYF. The CDR3, as DNA: TGCGCCAGCAGCCATATAGCAGCAGATACGCAGTATTTT.

This sequence joins TRBV10-3 and TRBJ2-5; D uncertain. The CDR3 spans 14 residues. The germline gives CDR1 ENHRY, CDR2 SYGVKD. Trimming removed 0 bases from V and 4 bases from J, with 9 bases in between. The CDR3, as DNA: TGTGCCATCAGTGAGTCGAGTCCCCCAGAGACCCAGTACTTC. Translating it yields CAISESSPPETQYF.

The chain combines TRBV7-2 with TRBJ2-1; the match to TRBD2 covers 7 bases. The V gene end was trimmed by 1 base and the J gene end by 4 bases; junction bases not matched to a gene: 4. The V gene's germline CDR1 is SGHTA and CDR2 FQGNSA. The CDR3 spans 15 residues. CDR3 loop: CASSLVFGGYNEQFF. DNA for the CDR3: TGTGCCAGCAGCTTAGTTTTCGGGGGGTACAATGAGCAGTTCTTC. Full variable domain (missing parts from reference TRBV7-2 and TRBJ2-1): GAGVSQSPSNKVTEKGKDVELRCDPISGHTALYWYRQSLGQGLEFLIYFQGNSAPDKSGLPSDRFSAERTGGSVSTLTIQRTQQEDSAVYLCASSLVFGGYNEQFFGPGTRLTVL.

V is TRBV15 and J is TRBJ2-3, with D unclear. With 0 bases removed from V and 1 base from J, the gap between germline ends came to 11 bases. The CDR3 sequence is 16 residues long. The germline gives CDR1 LNHNV, CDR2 YYDKDF (reference sequence). The DNA for the CDR3 is TGTGCCACCAGCAGAGATCTCAGCATACGCACAGATACGCAGTATTTT. Translating it yields CATSRDLSIRTDTQYF.

This clone was detected once. The chain employs TRBV7-2 and TRBJ2-5, with 11 bases matching TRBD2. Germline V CDR1 and CDR2: SGHTA, FQGNSA. The CDR3 consists of 17 residues. With V trimmed by 1 base and J by 5 bases, 9 bases remained unmatched. CDR3 in DNA: TGTGCCAGCAGCTTAGGGGGGACTAGCGGAGGAAGGGAGACCCAGTACTTC. Its protein product is CASSLGGTSGGRETQYF.

The chain uses TRBV5-6 and TRBJ2-7, with TRBD2 matching 9 bases. Germline CDR1 reads SGHDT; CDR2 reads YYEEEE. The CDR3 is 15 amino acids. With 5 bases clipped from V and 2 bases from J, the junction kept 8 bases outside the gene matches. This chain's CDR3 is CASSQSGGTAYEQYF. CDR3 in DNA: TGTGCCAGCAGTCAGAGCGGGGGGACCGCCTACGAGCAGTACTTC.

The chain joins TRBV6-5 to TRBJ2-3; D perhaps matches TRBD2 (5 bases). There are 15 residues in the CDR3. Trimming stripped 5 bases from V and 1 base from J, with 13 bases between. Germline CDR1 MNHEY, CDR2 SVGAGI. CDR3 DNA: TGTGCCAGCAGTCGGGGTCCCCGGGGCACAGATACGCAGTATTTT. This codes for CASSRGPRGTDTQYF.